The 26 T cell receptor beta chains presented below share a single source sample, sequenced in a study of cytomegalovirus exposure and HLA in healthy donors. The data were produced by immunoSEQ multiplex PCR, yet TCRdb's version contains in-frame clones alone and is incomplete. This table holds just under 75,000 clones, over 90% found once. Sequencing was done on a sample of PBMCs. These receptors all come from a woman aged 18-30 years in good health and CMV-seropositive.

This clone was detected only once. The chain has TRBV6-1 and TRBJ1-3; D unclear. V was shortened by 0 bases and J by 1 base, with 7 bases between the two germline ends. The CDR3 is 15 amino acids. In germline, CDR1 is MNHNS, CDR2 SASEGT. CDR3 residues: CASSEARSSGNTIYF. The DNA for the CDR3 is TGTGCCAGCAGTGAAGCCCGGTCATCTGGAAACACCATATATTTT.

The CDR3 sequence is CASSLASASYNEQFF. The CDR3 DNA reads TGTGCCAGCAGCTTAGCAAGCGCTTCCTACAATGAGCAGTTCTTC. V gene TRBV7-2 combines with J gene TRBJ2-1; no clear D. CDR3 length: 15 amino acids. The V end lost 0 bases, the J end lost 1 base, and 7 bases lay between the germline ends. Germline lookup yields CDR1 SGHTA and CDR2 FQGNSA.

V usage is TRBV5-1 and J usage is TRBJ1-1; 10 bases line up with TRBD1. The V segment lost 4 bases and the J segment 0 bases; nucleotides outside the gene matches: 12. Germline V gene data show CDR1 as SGHRS and CDR2 as YFSETQ. The CDR3 spans 18 residues. The CDR3 DNA reads TGCGCCAGCAGCGCATCCGGGACAGGGGCGCTTTTGAACACTGAAGCTTTCTTT. It is translated as CASSASGTGALLNTEAFF.

The chain couples TRBV6-8 to TRBJ2-1, with TRBD2 identical over 8 bases. The CDR3 contains 14 residues. Germline assignment: CDR1 MNHGY and CDR2 SAAAGT. With V trimmed by 8 bases and J by 4 bases, 7 bases remained unmatched. For the CDR3, the DNA is TGTGCCAGCCTTGTAGCGGGAATTTACAATGAGCAGTTCTTC. It encodes CASLVAGIYNEQFF.

The chain couples TRBV4-2 to TRBJ2-3; a possible D gene is TRBD2 (6 bases). V was cut by 0 bases and J by 0 bases, with 13 bases left in between. CDR1 is LGHNA and CDR2 is YNFKEQ in the germline V gene. CDR3 length: 17 amino acids. CDR3 DNA sequence: TGTGCCAGCAGCCAAGAAGAGACTAGTACTAGCACAGATACGCAGTATTTT. Its translation is CASSQEETSTSTDTQYF.

The gene calls are TRBV27 and TRBJ1-4; D call uncertain. CDR3 length equals 15 residues. Germline V gene lookup returns CDR1 MNHEY and CDR2 SMNVEV (reference sequence). Between the trimmed V and J ends, which lost 6 bases and 0 bases, there was a span of 11 bases. Written as DNA, the CDR3 is TGTGCCAGCAGAGAGGCGGGGACAACTAATGAAAAACTGTTTTTT. Encoded protein: CASREAGTTNEKLFF.

This clone was seen just once. The chain joins TRBV2 to TRBJ2-5, with D possibly TRBD1 on 5 matching bases. V was cut by 4 bases and J by 5 bases, with 11 bases left in between. Per germline, CDR1 SNHLY and CDR2 FYNNEI. The CDR3 is 13 residues long. CDR3 in DNA: TGTGCCAGCAGTGCTGACAGTGGGGAGACCCAGTACTTC. Translating it yields CASSADSGETQYF. Filled out from reference TRBV2 and TRBJ2-5, the complete variable domain reads EPEVTQTPSHQVTQMGQEVILRCVPISNHLYFYWYRQILGQKVEFLVSFYNNEISEKSEIFDDQFSVERPDGSNFTLKIRSTKLEDSAMYFCASSADSGETQYFGPGTRLLVL.

This chain uses TRBV18 with TRBJ2-1; the D is unclear. Germline-derived CDR1 and CDR2 are KGHSH and LQKENI. The length of the CDR3 is 16 residues. V was pared by 2 bases and J by 3 bases, with 14 bases between. Here the CDR3 DNA reads TGTGCCAGCTCACCAGACCGGCAGGCCTACTACAATGAGCAGTTCTTC. It specifies CASSPDRQAYYNEQFF. Filled out from reference TRBV18 and TRBJ2-1, the complete variable domain reads NAGVMQNPRHLVRRRGQEARLRCSPMKGHSHVYWYRQLPEEGLKFMVYLQKENIIDESGMPKERFSAEFPKEGPSILRIQQVVRGDSAAYFCASSPDRQAYYNEQFFGPGTRLTVL.

The rearrangement uses TRBV19 and TRBJ1-2; D might be TRBD1 (5 bases). Trimming removed 6 bases from V and 0 bases from J, with 17 bases in between. The CDR3 is made up of 16 amino acids. Germline CDR1 reads LNHDA; CDR2 reads SQIVND (reference sequence). The CDR3 here is CASSPGRGSANYGYTF. CDR3 DNA sequence: TGTGCCAGTAGCCCCGGGAGGGGCTCAGCTAACTATGGCTACACCTTC.

This chain connects TRBV6-5 to TRBJ2-7; TRBD1 might be the D (6 bases). Germline lookup yields CDR1 MNHEY and CDR2 SVGAGI. The CDR3 contains 13 residues. V lost 7 bases to trimming and J lost 1 base, with 11 bases between them. CDR3 protein: CASNTGTSYEQYF. The CDR3 bases are TGTGCCAGCAATACCGGGACATCCTACGAGCAGTACTTC.

V is TRBV7-9 and J is TRBJ2-3; TRBD2 is a possible D gene (5 bases). V lost 5 bases, J lost 0 bases, and 9 bases lay in between. Germline CDR1 SEHNR, CDR2 FQNEAQ (reference sequence). The CDR3 contains 14 residues. CDR3 loop: CASSTRTSTDTQYF. The DNA for the CDR3 is TGTGCCAGCAGCACCCGGACTAGCACAGATACGCAGTATTTT. Based on the CDR3 plus reference TRBV7-9 and TRBJ2-3, the full variable domain is DTGVSQNPRHKITKRGQNVTFRCDPISEHNRLYWYRQTLGQGPEFLTYFQNEAQLEKSRLLSDRFSAERPKGSFSTLEIQRTEQGDSAMYLCASSTRTSTDTQYFGPGTRLTVL.

V usage is TRBV6-1 and J usage is TRBJ2-7; 15 nucleotides align to TRBD2. The V and J ends lost 3 bases and 5 bases, in that order; junction bases with no gene match: 5. This CDR3 contains 16 residues. The germline gives CDR1 MNHNS, CDR2 SASEGT. The CDR3 nucleotides read TGTGCCAGCAGTGACTGGACTAGCGGGGGGGCCGACGAGCAGTACTTC. It translates to CASSDWTSGGADEQYF.

The chain recombines TRBV28 with TRBJ2-2; tentative D call: TRBD1 (7 bases). Germline V lookup: CDR1 MDHEN, CDR2 SYDVKM. The CDR3 has 17 amino acids. V gave up 4 bases and J gave up 3 bases, with 18 bases separating them. The chain's CDR3 is CASSSIVGRGDTGELFF. The CDR3 DNA follows: TGTGCCAGCAGTTCTATTGTGGGCAGGGGGGACACCGGGGAGCTGTTTTTT.

The chain couples TRBV27 to TRBJ1-6; possible D gene TRBD1, 5 bases. The germline V gene has CDR1 MNHEY and CDR2 SMNVEV (reference sequence). Trimming pared 5 bases from V and 3 bases from J, leaving 14 bases between. The CDR3 consists of 16 residues. The CDR3 bases are TGTGCCAGCAGTCCGGCGGGACGGCTCTATAATTCACCCCTCCACTTT. Residues: CASSPAGRLYNSPLHF.

The chain carries TRBV28 and TRBJ2-7; D is uncertain. Trimming took off 10 bases at V and 3 bases at J, with 10 bases between the two ends. This CDR3 is built from 11 residues. Germline V gene lookup returns CDR1 MDHEN and CDR2 SYDVKM. The CDR3 DNA is TGTGCCACCTCAGTCAACTACGAGCAGTACTTC. Translating it yields CATSVNYEQYF.

The rearrangement joins TRBV7-9 to TRBJ1-3; D not resolved. Germline assignment: CDR1 SEHNR and CDR2 FQNEAQ (reference sequence). The CDR3 has 14 amino acids. Between the trimmed V and J ends, which lost 5 bases and 2 bases, there was a span of 10 bases. The CDR3 spells CASSPGRAGNTIYF. The CDR3 nucleotides are TGTGCCAGCAGCCCCGGGAGGGCTGGAAACACCATATATTTT.

The chain employs TRBV6-6 and TRBJ2-7, with a tentative D call TRBD1 (6 bases). The V gene lost 6 bases and the J gene lost 7 bases, with 16 bases spanning the gap. The CDR3 runs 13 residues. Germline assignment: CDR1 MNHNY and CDR2 SVGAGI (reference sequence). CDR3 DNA sequence: TGTGCCAGCAGGCGAAGTGAAGGGGGAGAGCAGTACTTC. This encodes CASRRSEGGEQYF.

The J gene is TRBJ1-5, the V gene TRBV30; perhaps TRBD1 as D (5 bases). CDR3 length: 16 amino acids. Germline V gene data show CDR1 as GTSNPN and CDR2 as SVGIG (reference sequence). Trimming removed 7 bases from V and 3 bases from J, with 22 bases in between. Here the CDR3 reads CASSRGGGTLNQPQHF. In DNA form, the CDR3 reads TGTGCCTCCTCCCGCGGGGGGGGGACTCTCAATCAGCCCCAGCATTTT.

The chain couples TRBV15 to TRBJ2-3; 7 bases are a match to TRBD2. This CDR3 contains 15 residues. Germline CDR1 reads LNHNV; CDR2 reads YYDKDF (reference sequence). V shed 3 bases and J 5 bases; nucleotides not matched to a gene: 8. As DNA, the CDR3 is TGTGCCACCAGCAGTCACACGGGGGGATTAGATACGCAGTATTTT. It codes for CATSSHTGGLDTQYF.

The chain is built from TRBV21-1 and TRBJ1-5; whether TRBD1, the table's D call, matches the DNA was not checked. TRBV21-1 is designated a pseudogene. The CDR3 is 19 amino acids. The CDR3 loop is CASSKGPGGVIICNQPQHF. The CDR3 DNA reads as TGTGCCAGCAGCAAAGGTCCAGGGGGCGTAATAATTTGCAATCAGCCCCAGCATTTT.

This clone was seen a few times. The rearrangement links TRBV30 to TRBJ1-2, with TRBD1 identical over 10 bases. Germline CDR1 and CDR2: GTSNPN and SVGIG (reference sequence). This CDR3 is 13 amino acids long. V lost 8 bases to trimming and J lost 7 bases; unmatched junction nucleotides: 10. CDR3 DNA: TGTGCCGGGAATCCGGGACAGGGGTCTGGCTACACCTTC. This gives the protein CAGNPGQGSGYTF.

Written as DNA, the CDR3 is TGTGCCAGCAGTCCCAGGGTTAGAAACACTGAAGCTTTCTTT. As protein: CASSPRVRNTEAFF. This chain connects TRBV28 to TRBJ1-1, with D perhaps TRBD1 (5 bases). Looked up from germline, CDR1 is MDHEN and CDR2 is SYDVKM. Trimming removed 5 bases from V and 2 bases from J, with 12 bases in between. The CDR3 runs 14 residues.

The chain recombines TRBV14 with TRBJ1-3; no definite D call. CDR3 length: 15 residues. Germline lookup yields CDR1 SGHDN and CDR2 FVKESK. Trimming took 1 base from V and 4 from J, leaving 11 bases between them. The CDR3 sequence is CASSQVRGSGNTIYF. In DNA form, the CDR3 reads TGTGCCAGCAGCCAAGTCCGAGGGTCGGGAAACACCATATATTTT.

The table lists this clone with a count of one. J is TRBJ2-3 and V is TRBV29-1; 8 bases line up with TRBD2. CDR3 size: 16 residues. Germline loops: CDR1 SQVTM, CDR2 ANQGSEA. The ends lost 3 bases at V and 3 bases at J; junction bases unmatched: 11. CDR3 amino acids: CSVEGRAGVGTDTQYF. DNA of the CDR3: TGCAGCGTTGAGGGTCGAGCGGGAGTTGGTACAGATACGCAGTATTTT.

The chain uses TRBV10-3 and TRBJ2-2; a possible D gene is TRBD1 (6 bases). The CDR3 runs 14 residues. Germline CDR1 reads ENHRY; CDR2 reads SYGVKD. The V end lost 4 bases, the J end lost 6 bases, and 12 bases lay between the germline ends. Written as DNA, the CDR3 is TGTGCCATCAGTGCAACCGCAGGGGCCGGGGAGCTGTTTTTT. Translation: CAISATAGAGELFF.

The rearrangement joins TRBV7-6 to TRBJ1-3, with D hard to call. The CDR3 spans 15 residues. In germline, CDR1 is SGHVS, CDR2 FNYEAQ. Trimming pared 4 bases from V and 0 bases from J, leaving 10 bases between. The CDR3 DNA is TGTGCCAGCAGCTCCACTGCACTCTCTGGAAACACCATATATTTT. Protein product: CASSSTALSGNTIYF.